Shown below are 27 T cell receptor beta chains from a single sample sequenced in a study of blood T cell repertoires in COVID-19. This table comes from immunoSEQ multiplex PCR, and its TCRdb copy is limited to in-frame clones, with some not included. The sample records about 220,000 clones, roughly nine tenths being singletons. Input material: PBMCs or T cells enriched from blood (not recorded which). All receptors come from a woman in her twenties or thirties who had recovered from COVID-19.

V usage is TRBV6-5 and J usage is TRBJ1-1; D unresolved. Germline V gene data show CDR1 as MNHEY and CDR2 as SVGAGI. The CDR3 has 16 amino acids. The V end was cut by 4 bases, the J end by 5 bases, with 20 bases between. The CDR3 DNA follows: TGTGCCAGCAGTTTGACAAGGCATCAATTTGGGACTGAAGCTTTCTTT. This encodes CASSLTRHQFGTEAFF.

The chain couples TRBV7-2 to TRBJ2-3; D remains unclear. Per germline, CDR1 SGHTA and CDR2 FQGNSA. The CDR3 runs to 17 residues. V lost 1 base to trimming and J lost 2 bases, with 16 bases between them. The CDR3 DNA follows: TGTGCCAGCAGCTTAGTGAGGTCCAAGCGACTCACAGATACGCAGTATTTT. As protein: CASSLVRSKRLTDTQYF.

The chain couples TRBV9 to TRBJ1-4; D remains unclear. V gave up 6 bases and J gave up 2 bases, with 11 bases separating them. This CDR3 has 14 amino acids. CDR1 and CDR2 from the germline V gene are SGDLS and YYNGEE. The DNA of the CDR3 is TGTGCCAGCAACGGTGGGCAGACTAATGAAAAACTGTTTTTT. It translates to CASNGGQTNEKLFF.

This chain uses TRBV29-1 with TRBJ2-1; D gene unclear. The CDR3 length is 14 residues. Trimming pared 6 bases from V and 3 bases from J, leaving 15 bases between. In germline, CDR1 is SQVTM, CDR2 ANQGSEA. CDR3 nucleotide sequence: TGCAGCGTAGATACCCCCAGCGTCTACAATGAGCAGTTCTTC. Translation gives CSVDTPSVYNEQFF.

V is TRBV4-3 and J is TRBJ1-6; D is unclear. V lost 1 base and J lost 8, with 12 bases in between. This CDR3 contains 15 residues. In germline, CDR1 is LGHNA, CDR2 YSLEER. CDR3: CASSQAHSGDSPLHF. CDR3 coding DNA: TGCGCCAGCAGCCAAGCGCACTCCGGGGATTCACCCCTCCACTTT.

The chain recombines TRBV27 with TRBJ2-2, with D perhaps matching TRBD2 (7 bases). Looked up from germline, CDR1 is MNHEY and CDR2 is SMNVEV (reference sequence). V lost 5 bases and J 1 base, leaving 20 bases between the germline ends. The CDR3 has 18 amino acids. The CDR3 coding sequence is TGTGCCAGCAGTCTTATGTCGCGGGGGCCAAAGAACACCGGGGAGCTGTTTTTT. Translating it yields CASSLMSRGPKNTGELFF.

This clone has at least ten counts. The V gene is TRBV9, the J gene TRBJ1-6; D remains unclear. The CDR3 consists of 15 residues. From germline, CDR1 is SGDLS and CDR2 YYNGEE. Trimming pared 0 bases from V and 5 bases from J, leaving 9 bases between. CDR3 amino acids: CASSVVGNDNSPLHF. As DNA, the CDR3 is TGTGCCAGCAGCGTAGTCGGGAATGATAATTCACCCCTCCACTTT.

V usage is TRBV7-6 and J usage is TRBJ1-5, with TRBD1 matching over 9 bases. The V gene end was trimmed by 5 bases and the J gene end by 0 bases; junction bases not matched to a gene: 11. CDR3 length: 18 amino acids. CDR1 SGHVS and CDR2 FNYEAQ come from the germline V gene. The CDR3 DNA reads TGTGCCAGCAGCCCCCGACAGGGGGTCCTTAATAGCAATCAGCCCCAGCATTTT. Encoded protein: CASSPRQGVLNSNQPQHF.

Worth noting for this clone: Since no conserved phenylalanine or tryptophan closes the CDR3, a read error is the likely cause. Because the CDR3's place on the DNA is in doubt, the DNA is left out and the CDR3 is given as listed by TCRdb. The chain has TRBV3-1 (or the pseudogene TRBV3-2) and TRBJ1-2; TRBD1 was called by the table and not checked on the DNA. The CDR3 is made up of 10 amino acids, end residues included. The germline V gene has CDR1 LGHDT and CDR2 YNNKEL (reference sequence). CDR3 residues: CASSQCGTPT.

The chain couples TRBV3-1 (or the pseudogene TRBV3-2) to TRBJ2-4, with unresolved D. The V end lost 3 bases, the J end lost 2 bases, and 8 bases lay between the germline ends. CDR1 and CDR2 from the germline V gene are LGHDT and YNNKEL (reference sequence). The CDR3 sequence is 14 residues long. CDR3 amino acids: CASSQRSSKNIQYF. The DNA for the CDR3 is TGTGCCAGCAGCCAGCGCTCCTCCAAAAACATTCAGTACTTC.

This clone was seen a few times. V is TRBV5-4 and J is TRBJ2-7; the match to TRBD1 covers 7 bases. The CDR3 sequence is 12 residues long. J gave up 5 bases and V 9 bases, and 8 bases lay outside the gene matches. CDR1 is SGHNT, CDR2 YYREEE, per germline (reference sequence). Here the CDR3 reads CATREQGNEQYF. The CDR3 bases are TGTGCCACCAGAGAACAGGGGAACGAGCAGTACTTC.

The V gene is TRBV6-5, the J gene TRBJ1-6; 7 bases are a match to TRBD1. There are 14 residues in the CDR3. Germline V gives CDR1 MNHEY, CDR2 SVGAGI. The ends lost 6 bases at V and 7 bases at J; junction bases unmatched: 6. For the CDR3, the DNA is TGTGCCAGCAGAAGGGGGCGGGTGAATTCACCCCTCCACTTT. This translates into CASRRGRVNSPLHF.

This clone was counted a single time. The gene calls are TRBV5-1 and TRBJ1-1; 8 bases are a match to TRBD1. The V segment lost 2 bases and the J segment 3 bases; nucleotides outside the gene matches: 6. CDR1 SGHRS and CDR2 YFSETQ come from the germline V gene. The CDR3 runs to 15 residues. CDR3 DNA sequence: TGCGCCAGCAGCTTCACAGGGGGGATGTACACTGAAGCTTTCTTT. Translated: CASSFTGGMYTEAFF.

The chain links TRBV7-6 to TRBJ2-5; TRBD2 matches at 15 bases. This CDR3 contains 18 residues. The V and J ends lost 3 bases and 2 bases, in that order; junction bases with no gene match: 7. Germline values: CDR1 SGHVS, CDR2 FNYEAQ. The CDR3 DNA reads TGTGCCAGCAGCTTGGGACTAGCGGGGGGTCCGGGGCAAGAGACCCAGTACTTC. Encoded protein: CASSLGLAGGPGQETQYF.

V and J are TRBV4-2 and TRBJ1-2, with TRBD1 identical over 9 bases. The CDR3 is 16 amino acids. Trimming cost V 3 bases and J 5 bases; bases outside gene matches: 10. In germline, CDR1 is LGHNA, CDR2 YNFKEQ. The CDR3 is CASSHRLQGAQYGYTF. The CDR3, as DNA: TGTGCCAGCAGCCACAGATTACAGGGGGCGCAATATGGCTACACCTTC.

This clone was counted only a few times. The genes are TRBV27 and TRBJ1-1; TRBD1 is a possible D gene (5 bases). The CDR3 has 13 amino acids. V lost 3 bases and J lost 6, with 11 bases in between. Germline loops: CDR1 MNHEY, CDR2 SMNVEV (reference sequence). For the CDR3, the DNA is TGTGCCAGCAGTTTCGGGGGGGTCCCTGAAGCTTTCTTT. This sequence encodes CASSFGGVPEAFF.

This clone was counted once. The chain couples TRBV28 to TRBJ2-7, with unresolved D. The ends were cut back, 5 bases at V and 4 bases at J, with 9 bases in the middle. The CDR3 runs to 12 residues. From germline, CDR1 is MDHEN and CDR2 SYDVKM. The CDR3 is CASSRHLYEQYF. As DNA, the CDR3 is TGTGCCAGCAGTCGACACCTTTACGAGCAGTACTTC.

V and J are TRBV6-5 and TRBJ1-2, with 9 bases identical to TRBD1. V lost 6 bases to trimming and J lost 8 bases; unmatched junction nucleotides: 7. Per the germline V gene, CDR1 is MNHEY and CDR2 is SVGAGI. CDR3 length: 13 amino acids. The CDR3 coding sequence is TGTGCCAGCAGCGCACAGGGGGCAAGAGGCTACACCTTC. As protein: CASSAQGARGYTF.

This clone was found once. The chain employs TRBV12-3 or TRBV12-4 and TRBJ2-7, with D unresolved. The CDR3 covers 11 residues. The V end was cut by 5 bases, the J end by 7 bases, with 9 bases between. For the CDR3, the DNA is TGTGCCAGCAGTCAGTATTCGGAGCAGTACTTC. This translates into CASSQYSEQYF.

This chain uses TRBV14 with TRBJ2-7; 12 bases agree with TRBD2. This CDR3 is built from 17 residues. With 2 bases clipped from V and 3 bases from J, the junction kept 8 bases outside the gene matches. The germline V gene has CDR1 SGHDN and CDR2 FVKESK. The CDR3 spells CASSQHGGLAGFYEQYF. The CDR3, as DNA: TGTGCCAGCAGCCAACACGGGGGACTAGCGGGTTTCTACGAGCAGTACTTC. Based on the CDR3 plus reference TRBV14 and TRBJ2-7, the full variable domain is EAGVTQFPSHSVIEKGQTVTLRCDPISGHDNLYWYRRVMGKEIKFLLHFVKESKQDESGMPNNRFLAERTGGTYSTLKVQPAELEDSGVYFCASSQHGGLAGFYEQYFGPGTRLTVT.

The chain couples TRBV13 to TRBJ2-5, with 8 bases aligning to TRBD1. V lost 5 bases, J lost 4 bases, and 6 bases stayed unmatched. Germline V gene sequence: CDR1 PRHDT, CDR2 FYEKMQ (reference sequence). The CDR3 contains 14 residues. The CDR3 protein is CASSQRQGTETQYF. The CDR3 DNA sequence: TGTGCCAGCAGCCAAAGACAGGGGACAGAGACCCAGTACTTC.

V gene TRBV25-1 combines with J gene TRBJ1-1; tentatively, D is TRBD1 (5 bases). V lost 4 bases and J 1 base, leaving 10 bases between the germline ends. CDR3 length: 14 amino acids. The germline gives CDR1 MGHDK, CDR2 SYGVNS. The CDR3 loop reads CASSAHRPNTEAFF. The DNA of the CDR3 is TGTGCCAGCAGTGCCCACAGGCCGAACACTGAAGCTTTCTTT.

The chain has TRBV11-1 and TRBJ2-6, with TRBD1 matching 7 bases. Germline values: CDR1 SGHAT, CDR2 FQDESV (reference sequence). The V and J ends lost 4 bases and 2 bases, in that order; junction bases with no gene match: 2. There are 15 residues in the CDR3. The CDR3 region has the DNA TGTGCCAGCAGCTCAACAGGGGCTGGGGCCAACGTCCTGACTTTC. Amino acids: CASSSTGAGANVLTF.

The J gene is TRBJ2-5, the V gene TRBV3-1 (or the pseudogene TRBV3-2); no clear D gene. The CDR3 consists of 16 residues. Trimming cost V 2 bases and J 1 base, with 14 bases left between them. CDR1 is LGHDT and CDR2 is YNNKEL in the germline V gene (reference sequence). CDR3 sequence (DNA): TGTGCCAGCAGCCAACTCGCCGGTAGCCCCCAAGAGACCCAGTACTTC. Protein product: CASSQLAGSPQETQYF.

This clone was recorded a few times. The rearrangement joins TRBV5-1 to TRBJ1-1; 7 positions agree with TRBD1. V trimming: 0 bases; J trimming: 8 bases; junction bases outside the gene matches: 7. The CDR3 has 14 residues. Germline V gene lookup returns CDR1 SGHRS and CDR2 YFSETQ. The CDR3 region has the DNA TGCGCCAGCAGCTTGGAGGGGGCGCTTGCGGAAGCTTTCTTT. Residues: CASSLEGALAEAFF.

V and J are TRBV4-3 and TRBJ2-2; 8 nucleotides line up with TRBD2. This CDR3 region has 14 residues. Germline lookup yields CDR1 LGHNA and CDR2 YSLEER. V was pared by 5 bases and J by 1 base, with 0 bases of the junction left unmatched. The CDR3 coding sequence is TGCGCCAGCAGCGCGGGGGGGAACACCGGGGAGCTGTTTTTT. Its translation: CASSAGGNTGELFF.

The chain has TRBV4-3 and TRBJ2-7, with D uncertain. Trimming removed 0 bases at V and 0 bases at J, with 9 bases between. Germline V gene data show CDR1 as LGHNA and CDR2 as YSLEER. CDR3 length: 15 amino acids. CDR3 loop: CASSQDHDNSYEQYF. CDR3 nucleotides: TGCGCCAGCAGCCAAGATCATGACAACTCCTACGAGCAGTACTTC.